This T cell receptor (beta chain) was identified in a study of control samples from healthy donors and cancer patients. The CDR3 extends over 11 amino acids. V gave up 3 bases and J gave up 7 bases, with 8 bases separating them. Looked up from germline, CDR1 is SGHDT and CDR2 is YYEEEE. Some clones are missing from TCRdb's copy, which holds only in-frame ones; the method was immunoSEQ multiplex PCR. The sample lists around 140,000 clones, approximately 89% seen once, with approximately 8% in the top ten. This chain joins TRBV5-6 and TRBJ2-7; D remains ambiguous. Source material: PBMCs. The source of this sequence is a man in his fifties with head and neck cancer. CDR3 sequence: CASSWAGEQYF. The CDR3 DNA is TGTGCCAGCAGCTGGGCCGGGGAGCAGTACTTC.